This TCR beta chain was sequenced in a study of tumor and adjacent non-tumor tissue in lung cancer (dated by TCRdb to 2017 to 2018). Study-wide context: By cancer type, the cohort comprised under 15 adenocarcinoma patients, a couple of squamous cell carcinoma patients and 1 small cell lung cancer patient. The approximately 15 enrolled patients, of whom approximately ten were men and 5 were women, were aged about 30 to 85 years and were diagnosed with TNM stage I to III disease. A total of some 130,000,000 productive TCRbeta reads were generated by sequencing, corresponding to an average of about 4.17 million reads per sample. The study compared bulk TCRbeta repertoires between lung tumor tissue and matched distant non-tumor lung tissue from fewer than 18 lung cancer patients. A few dozen paired specimens, one tumor and one normal lung sample per patient, were profiled by TCRbeta CDR3 sequencing. The paper as a whole reports these results and caveats: Neither the sequencing platform nor unique molecular identifiers are named or mentioned anywhere in the methods. A significantly larger cumulative share of the repertoire was made up by the top 100 clones in normal lung than in tumor tissue. TCR diversity was significantly higher in younger patients, and greater tumor TCR diversity was associated with shorter overall survival and shorter disease-free survival. Only roughly 16 patients were in the cohort, and the authors stated that larger samples and more detailed clinical data are needed. Peripheral blood was not sequenced, so blood TCRbeta repertoires in these lung cancer patients were not examined. Tumor tissue showed significantly greater TCR diversity (inverse Simpson) than normal lung tissue (about 400 vs 150, P = 0.0075, Mann-Whitney U test).

CDR3 length: 15 amino acids, cysteine to phenylalanine. The retained sequence is limited to the CDR3, 45 bases, with the frame set at the first base. CDR1 SGHAT and CDR2 FQNNGV were looked up in the germline V gene. V loses 5 bases, J loses 7 bases, and the germline ends lie 17 bases apart. The library was generated by multiplex PCR. The sequencer listed for this sample is Illumina HiSeq 2500. TCRbeta libraries were built by three rounds of nested PCR using primers (Table S4), following protocols modified from ARM-PCR. Before sequencing, PCR products of 200-500 bp were excised from the gel and purified with the QIAquick gel extraction kit. Under the source paper's analysis protocol: Reads were cleaned with Trimmomatic, merged with FLASH into complete CDR3 sequences, and assigned to V(D)J germline segments with MiTCR. VDJtools was used to compute clonal diversity as the inverse Simpson's index. A read counted as productive if the sequence was in-frame and lacked a premature stop codon. TCRdb reworked the public reads: Q25 trimming with fastp, MiXCR clone assembly, productive beta chains retained. Rows merge per CDR3 protein into single entries with the most common DNA and genes. In this record, the V and J calls reflect TCRdb's handling and not the investigators' own analysis. This sample is represented by roughly 120,000 distinct CDR3 sequences; roughly 84% of them were singletons. Approximately 22% of the sample is in the top ten clones.

Bulk unsorted tissue served as the source for RNA extraction, and RNA quality was assessed using a NanoDrop ND-1000 and an Agilent 2100. Donors were newly diagnosed lung cancer patients admitted for thoracic surgery in China between August and November 2014, without prior chemotherapy. Patients who had received previous radiotherapy or chemotherapy, or who had another concurrent cancer, were excluded from the study. Surgical tissue pieces of 1-2 cm3 were preserved in RNAlater solution and stored at -80 °C until use. Points on this clonotype: Its antigen is still unknown. Base qualities are not provided; no much larger clone lies one nucleotide away.

The receptor comes from a man between 65 and 85 years old with non-small cell lung cancer. This receptor chain uses TRBV11-2 and TRBJ1-4; the D gene cannot be named for sure. Specimen: lung tumor tissue. The DNA reads TGTGCCAGCAGCAGAAGTGGGGTAAGTAGTGAAAAACTGTTTTTT. This sequence encodes CASSRSGVSSEKLFF. With all but the CDR3 taken from the reference TRBV11-2 and TRBJ1-4 genes, the full variable domain is: EAGVAQSPRYKIIEKRQSVAFWCNPISGHATLYWYQQILGQGPKLLIQFQNNGVVDDSQLPKDRFSAERLKGVDSTLKIQPAKLEDSAVYLCASSRSGVSSEKLFFGSGTQLSVL.